What follows are 25 T cell receptor beta chains derived from one specimen sequenced in a study of post-analysis software for immune sequencing data (dated by TCRdb to the mid-2010s). Library prep was done by PCR. Sequencing was carried out with an Illumina HiSeq 2500. To reduce PCR and sequencing biases, unique molecular identifiers were built into the TCR beta cDNA libraries. TCRdb cleaned the public reads at Q25 with fastp, built clones with MiXCR and kept in-frame beta chains. Duplicate CDR3 protein sequences are folded into a single record with the most common DNA and genes. This sample comprises roughly 870,000 distinct CDR3 sequences, approximately 57% of them detected only once. Clones ranked in the top ten supply 4.6% of the sample. Their antigens are not known. General study outcomes and caveats: Four to six TRBV segments, including TRBV5-6, TRBV5-1 and TRBV20-1, were significantly more frequent in patients than controls.

Sequences were obtained from blood. The receptors were sampled from a girl aged 5 to 17 with multiple sclerosis.

There are a few counts of this clonotype. The chain combines TRBV12-3 or TRBV12-4 with TRBJ1-1; D gene uncertain. This CDR3 has 14 residues. The V and J ends lost 4 bases and 3 bases respectively, with 12 bases between them. The CDR3 DNA reads TGTGCCAGCAGTTCCGCCGGGTATGACACTGAAGCTTTCTTT. Residues: CASSSAGYDTEAFF.

V gene TRBV20-1 combines with J gene TRBJ2-7; D perhaps matches TRBD2 (6 bases). The CDR3 extends over 13 amino acids. V was clipped by 4 bases and J by 3 bases, with 13 bases between them. CDR1 DFQATT and CDR2 SNEGSKA come from the germline V gene (reference sequence). CDR3: CSAIHSGDYEQYF. CDR3 nucleotide sequence: TGCAGTGCTATCCATAGCGGAGACTACGAGCAGTACTTC.

This chain links TRBV15 with TRBJ2-5; the match to TRBD2 covers 10 bases. With 5 bases clipped from V and 2 bases from J, the junction kept 8 bases outside the gene matches. This CDR3 comprises 16 residues. From germline, CDR1 is LNHNV and CDR2 YYDKDF (reference sequence). The CDR3 loop is CATSQLLAGSQETQYF. The CDR3, as DNA: TGTGCCACCAGCCAGTTACTAGCGGGGTCACAAGAGACCCAGTACTTC. Full variable domain (remainder filled in from reference TRBV15 and TRBJ2-5): DAMVIQNPRYQVTQFGKPVTLSCSQTLNHNVMYWYQQKSSQAPKLLFHYYDKDFNNEADTPDNFQSRRPNTSFCFLDIRSPGLGDTAMYLCATSQLLAGSQETQYFGPGTRLLVL.

The CDR3 DNA follows: TGTGCCAGCAGCCCCCGGGACAGGGTACTACCCGAAGCTTTCTTT. It yields the protein CASSPRDRVLPEAFF. The rearrangement uses TRBV7-8 and TRBJ1-1, with TRBD1 matching over 9 bases. The CDR3 extends over 15 amino acids. With 5 bases clipped from V and 8 bases from J, the junction kept 12 bases outside the gene matches. Germline CDR1 SGHVS, CDR2 FQNEAQ.

The V call is TRBV6-5, the J call TRBJ2-5, with 7 bases matching TRBD1. Matching the DNA end better, TRBJ2-7 makes the J call doubtful. This CDR3 comprises 13 residues. The V gene's germline CDR1 is MNHEY and CDR2 SVGAGI. CDR3 region: CATHQGVTSEQYF. As DNA, the CDR3 is TGTGCCACCCACCAGGGGGTCACCAGCGAGCAGTACTTC.

CDR3 loop: CASSETGDVSYGYTF. Here the CDR3 DNA reads TGTGCCAGCAGTGAAACAGGGGATGTGAGCTATGGCTACACCTTC. The V gene is TRBV27, the J gene TRBJ1-2, with 7 nucleotides matching TRBD1. V trimming: 5 bases; J trimming: 4 bases; junction bases outside the gene matches: 10. The CDR3 length is 15 residues. Germline V gene sequence: CDR1 MNHEY, CDR2 SMNVEV (reference sequence).

The chain employs TRBV7-2 and TRBJ2-1; the D is unclear. The CDR3 has 16 residues. Deletions cut 1 base from V and 0 bases from J, with 10 bases between. Looked up from germline, CDR1 is SGHTA and CDR2 is FQGNSA. The CDR3 spells CASSLEVPPSYNEQFF. CDR3 DNA: TGTGCCAGCAGCTTAGAAGTGCCCCCCTCCTACAATGAGCAGTTCTTC.

This clonotype came up a few times. The V and J genes are TRBV18 and TRBJ2-4, with D unclear. The J call may be faulty, since TRBJ2-7 better matches the DNA end. Per germline, CDR1 KGHSH and CDR2 LQKENI. There are 14 residues in the CDR3. Here the CDR3 DNA reads TGTGCCAGCTCACCAGGTCAGGTAACCTACGAGCAGTACTTC. As protein: CASSPGQVTYEQYF.

The chain is built from TRBV20-1 and TRBJ1-6; no clear D. With 7 bases removed from V and 4 bases from J, the gap between germline ends came to 23 bases. CDR1 is DFQATT, CDR2 SNEGSKA, per germline (reference sequence). The length of the CDR3 is 17 residues. The CDR3 DNA is TGCAGTGGAACCGACGGACTGCTGGGCCTTTATAATTCACCCCTCCACTTT. Translation gives CSGTDGLLGLYNSPLHF.

This clonotype has just a few counts. This chain joins TRBV27 and TRBJ2-4; D is ambiguous. The J call may not be correct, given that the DNA end is closer to TRBJ2-7. Germline lookup yields CDR1 MNHEY and CDR2 SMNVEV (reference sequence). CDR3 length: 13 residues. The CDR3 region is CASSLGVTYEQYF. The CDR3 DNA reads as TGTGCCAGCAGTTTAGGTGTAACCTACGAGCAGTACTTC.

The rearrangement links TRBV20-1 to TRBJ2-7; a possible D gene is TRBD1 (6 bases). Between the trimmed V and J ends, which lost 1 base and 0 bases, there was a span of 7 bases. This CDR3 is built from 13 residues. In germline, CDR1 is DFQATT, CDR2 SNEGSKA (reference sequence). The CDR3 DNA reads TGCAGTGCTAGAGGGGACAACTCCTACGAGCAGTACTTC. Residues: CSARGDNSYEQYF.

CDR3: CSARNLAGVGETQYF. In nucleotides, the CDR3 is TGCAGTGCTAGGAATCTAGCGGGGGTGGGAGAGACCCAGTACTTC. This chain uses TRBV20-1 with TRBJ2-5; TRBD2 matches at 10 bases. V lost 3 bases, J lost 4 bases, and 8 bases stayed unmatched. CDR3 length: 15 residues. The V gene's germline CDR1 is DFQATT and CDR2 SNEGSKA (reference sequence).

The chain uses TRBV28 and TRBJ2-7; the match to TRBD1 covers 10 bases. The V segment lost 2 bases and the J segment 7 bases; nucleotides outside the gene matches: 5. This CDR3 contains 14 residues. Germline V gene data show CDR1 as MDHEN and CDR2 as SYDVKM. The chain's CDR3 is CASSLHDRGREQYF. In DNA form, the CDR3 reads TGTGCCAGCAGTTTACATGACAGGGGGCGAGAGCAGTACTTC.

The chain employs TRBV7-8 and TRBJ2-1; the match to TRBD2 covers 9 bases. Trimming took 1 base from V and 8 from J; bases not matched to a gene: 9. Germline lookup yields CDR1 SGHVS and CDR2 FQNEAQ. CDR3 length equals 16 residues. CDR3 bases: TGTGCCAGCAGCTTAGTCCGCGGGAGGGCCGTCGATGAGCAGTTCTTC. This gives the protein CASSLVRGRAVDEQFF.

This clonotype showed up many times. This chain uses TRBV5-1 with TRBJ2-5, with D unclear. V was cut by 0 bases and J by 5 bases, with 5 bases left in between. Germline CDR1 reads SGHRS; CDR2 reads YFSETQ. The CDR3 covers 12 residues. The CDR3 nucleotides read TGCGCCAGCAGCTTGGCCGGGGAGACCCAGTACTTC. This gives the protein CASSLAGETQYF. Full variable domain (missing parts from reference TRBV5-1 and TRBJ2-5): KAGVTQTPRYLIKTRGQQVTLSCSPISGHRSVSWYQQTPGQGLQFLFEYFSETQRNKGNFPGRFSGRQFSNSRSEMNVSTLELGDSALYLCASSLAGETQYFGPGTRLLVL.

This clonotype was observed a single time. The chain recombines TRBV2 with TRBJ1-5, with TRBD1 matching over 7 bases. V lost 7 bases and J lost 0; bases outside the gene matches: 12. Germline V gene sequence: CDR1 SNHLY, CDR2 FYNNEI. CDR3 size: 17 residues. The CDR3 region has the DNA TGTGCCAGCAAGGGCGATGACAGGGCCCATAGCAATCAGCCCCAGCATTTT. This translates into CASKGDDRAHSNQPQHF.

There are a few counts of this clonotype. V usage is TRBV6-6 and J usage is TRBJ2-7; D is perhaps TRBD1 (5 bases). V lost 2 bases to trimming and J lost 2 bases, with 10 bases between them. The CDR3 contains 14 residues. Germline V lookup: CDR1 MNHNY, CDR2 SVGAGI (reference sequence). The DNA of the CDR3 is TGTGCCAGCAGTTACAGCACAGGACCCTACGAGCAGTACTTC. Translation gives CASSYSTGPYEQYF.

On this clonotype: A junction boundary mismatches the germline segment, possibly from a read error. The chain combines TRBV6-1 with TRBJ2-7, with D unclear. This CDR3 contains 13 residues. CDR1 is MNHNS and CDR2 is SASEGT in the germline V gene. The CDR3 sequence is CAGSEGSFYEQYF. The CDR3 DNA reads as TGTGCCGGCAGTGAAGGGTCCTTTTACGAGCAGTACTTC.

J is TRBJ1-5 and V is TRBV30; D might be TRBD1 (5 bases). V lost 1 base and J lost 4, with 11 bases in between. The CDR3 runs to 14 residues. CDR1 is GTSNPN and CDR2 is SVGIG in the germline V gene (reference sequence). This CDR3 reads CAWSEVAGNQPQHF. In DNA, the CDR3 is TGTGCCTGGAGTGAAGTGGCAGGGAATCAGCCCCAGCATTTT.

There are a few counts of this clonotype. The V call is TRBV6-4, the J call TRBJ2-5; 9 positions agree with TRBD1. Germline CDR1 reads MRHNA; CDR2 reads SNTAGT. V lost 4 bases, J lost 11 bases, and 14 bases stayed unmatched. The CDR3 loop spans 15 amino acids. For the CDR3, the DNA is TGTGCCAGCAGTGCCCCGGGACAGGGTGTCAATGAGCAGTACTTC. This sequence encodes CASSAPGQGVNEQYF.

The chain combines TRBV10-3 with TRBJ1-2, with unresolved D. Germline V CDR1 and CDR2: ENHRY, SYGVKD. With 1 base removed from V and 6 bases from J, the gap between germline ends came to 6 bases. This CDR3 region has 12 residues. As DNA, the CDR3 is TGTGCCATCAGTGAGTTTGGAGATGGCTACACCTTC. Protein sequence: CAISEFGDGYTF.

The genes are TRBV5-1 and TRBJ2-1; D gene ambiguous. There are 12 residues in the CDR3. The germline V gene encodes CDR1 SGHRS and CDR2 YFSETQ. The germline V and J ends were trimmed by 2 bases and 9 bases, with 9 bases remaining between them. CDR3 in DNA: TGCGCCAGCAGCTTCCTCACTGGTGAGCAGTTCTTC. Amino acids: CASSFLTGEQFF.

This chain joins TRBV12-3 or TRBV12-4 and TRBJ2-6; weak D call: TRBD2 (5 bases). The V end lost 1 base, the J end lost 0 bases, and 16 bases lay between the germline ends. The CDR3 is 19 residues long. CDR3 loop: CASSLDATGLVSGANVLTF. In DNA, the CDR3 is TGTGCCAGCAGTTTAGATGCGACGGGGTTGGTCTCTGGGGCCAACGTCCTGACTTTC.

The chain joins TRBV2 to TRBJ2-7; tentative D call: TRBD2 (5 bases). The length of the CDR3 is 11 residues. Trimming took 7 bases from V and 5 from J, leaving 9 bases between them. CDR1 and CDR2 from the germline V gene are SNHLY and FYNNEI. The CDR3 DNA is TGTGCCAGCACGGGGATGAACGAGCAGTACTTC. Translated, it gives CASTGMNEQYF. Variable domain in full (rest from reference TRBV2 and TRBJ2-7): EPEVTQTPSHQVTQMGQEVILRCVPISNHLYFYWYRQILGQKVEFLVSFYNNEISEKSEIFDDQFSVERPDGSNFTLKIRSTKLEDSAMYFCASTGMNEQYFGPGTRLTVT.

The chain is built from TRBV14 and TRBJ2-7; D may be TRBD1 (7 bases). In germline, CDR1 is SGHDN, CDR2 FVKESK. The CDR3 is made up of 15 amino acids. V shed 1 base and J shed 3 bases, with 13 bases lying between them. The CDR3 loop reads CASSQATGDSYEQYF. The DNA for the CDR3 is TGTGCCAGCAGCCAAGCGACGGGGGACAGCTACGAGCAGTACTTC.